Below, 31 T cell receptor beta chains from the same sample are listed, as sequenced in a study of identical twins. MiXCR, run by TCRdb on the 5' RACE reads, gives a single entry per CDR3 protein. The table lists about 900,000 distinct CDR3 sequences, around an eighth of them singletons, with 1.5% to 2% in the top ten. The same specimen was also included in a second study, on yellow fever vaccine responses in identical twins.

Sequencing was carried out using PBMCs. The receptors derive from a young woman in good health.

This clonotype was detected only a few times. V is TRBV28 and J is TRBJ2-3; possibly TRBD1 for D (6 bases). The CDR3 extends over 14 amino acids. Germline assignment: CDR1 MDHEN and CDR2 SYDVKM. V gave up 5 bases and J gave up 2 bases, with 11 bases separating them. CDR3 sequence: CASSVGQFTDTQYF. CDR3 DNA: TGTGCCAGCAGTGTTGGACAGTTCACAGATACGCAGTATTTT. The full variable domain, its missing parts supplied by reference TRBV28 and TRBJ2-3, is DVKVTQSSRYLVKRTGEKVFLECVQDMDHENMFWYRQDPGLGLRLIYFSYDVKMKEKGDIPEGYSVSREKKERFSLILESASTNQTSMYLCASSVGQFTDTQYFGPGTRLTVL.

The chain employs TRBV6-1 and TRBJ2-7; a weak D match, TRBD2 (5 bases). Germline CDR1 MNHNS, CDR2 SASEGT. Trimming stripped 4 bases from V and 1 base from J, with 11 bases between. The CDR3 contains 14 residues. CDR3 sequence reads: CASSARGRSYEQYV. As DNA, the CDR3 is TGTGCCAGCAGTGCCCGAGGGAGATCCTACGAGCAGTACGTC.

In this sample, this clonotype turned up a few times. This rearrangement joins TRBV27 to TRBJ2-1, with D perhaps TRBD1 (5 bases). CDR1 and CDR2 (germline): MNHEY, SMNVEV (reference sequence). This CDR3 region has 14 residues. V was cut by 0 bases and J by 4 bases, with 7 bases left in between. CDR3 nucleotide sequence: TGTGCCAGCAGTTTATCGTGGACATACAATGAGCAGTTCTTC. Protein sequence: CASSLSWTYNEQFF.

The chain combines TRBV7-9 with TRBJ1-4; D is ambiguous. The CDR3 runs 12 residues. The V end was cut by 5 bases, the J end by 12 bases, with 13 bases between. Per germline, CDR1 SEHNR and CDR2 FQNEAQ (reference sequence). This CDR3 reads CASSRPSFELFF. The CDR3 DNA reads TGTGCCAGCAGCCGACCGTCCTTCGAACTGTTTTTT. Full variable domain (missing parts from reference TRBV7-9 and TRBJ1-4): DTGVSQNPRHKITKRGQNVTFRCDPISEHNRLYWYRQTLGQGPEFLTYFQNEAQLEKSRLLSDRFSAERPKGSFSTLEIQRTEQGDSAMYLCASSRPSFELFFGSGTQLSVL.

This clonotype has only a few counts. The J gene is TRBJ2-5, the V gene TRBV29-1; D gene uncertain. V was clipped by 4 bases and J by 4 bases, with 13 bases between them. Germline V CDR1 and CDR2: SQVTM, ANQGSEA. This CDR3 has 13 amino acids. In DNA, the CDR3 is TGCAGCGTTGGACCTCTCGGAACAGAGACCCAGTACTTC. Translated: CSVGPLGTETQYF.

The J gene is TRBJ2-7, the V gene TRBV7-8; D gene ambiguous. Trimming cost V 1 base and J 3 bases, with 13 bases left between them. The CDR3 sequence is 15 residues long. The germline CDR1 and CDR2 sequences are SGHVS and FQNEAQ. CDR3 region: CASSLGGCLIYEQYF. CDR3 nucleotides: TGTGCCAGCAGCTTAGGGGGTTGTCTTATCTACGAGCAGTACTTC.

The rearrangement links TRBV5-1 to TRBJ2-2, with D perhaps TRBD2 (5 bases). This CDR3 contains 18 residues. CDR1 and CDR2 (germline): SGHRS, YFSETQ. V was trimmed by 2 bases and J by 0 bases, leaving 17 bases between them. In nucleotides, the CDR3 is TGCGCCAGCAGCTTAACCCGTGGACTTACCGCGAACACCGGGGAGCTGTTTTTT. This encodes CASSLTRGLTANTGELFF.

This clonotype showed up just a few times. The chain is built from TRBV20-1 and TRBJ2-1; D assignment may be TRBD1 or TRBD2 (6 bases each). This CDR3 contains 13 residues. CDR1 DFQATT and CDR2 SNEGSKA come from the germline V gene (reference sequence). The CDR3: CSRGGNSYNEQFF. DNA of the CDR3: TGCAGCAGGGGCGGGAATTCCTACAATGAGCAGTTCTTC.

The gene calls are TRBV7-8 and TRBJ1-5; D ambiguous. The CDR3 runs 15 residues. CDR1 and CDR2 (germline): SGHVS, FQNEAQ. With 1 base removed from V and 1 base from J, the gap between germline ends came to 8 bases. DNA for the CDR3: TGTGCCAGCAGCTTAGGGGGATGGAGCAATCAGCCCCAGCATTTT. This translates into CASSLGGWSNQPQHF.

This clonotype has more than one count but fewer than ten. The rearrangement links TRBV11-1 to TRBJ2-6; tentatively, D is TRBD1 or TRBD2 (5 bases each). In germline, CDR1 is SGHAT, CDR2 FQDESV (reference sequence). V dropped 2 bases and J dropped 2 bases, with 16 bases sitting between them. CDR3 length equals 18 residues. The CDR3 nucleotides are TGTGCCAGCAGCTTAAAGAGGGGCGTAGTACCTGGGGCCAACGTCCTGACTTTC. Translated: CASSLKRGVVPGANVLTF.

In this sample, this clonotype turned up many times. The V gene is TRBV4-1, the J gene TRBJ2-3; 8 bases are shared with TRBD2. V lost 4 bases, J lost 4 bases, and 1 base stayed unmatched. The CDR3 loop spans 13 amino acids. CDR1 is MGHRA, CDR2 YSYEKL, per germline. CDR3 loop: CASSRGLADTQYF. In nucleotides, the CDR3 is TGCGCCAGCAGCCGGGGACTAGCAGATACGCAGTATTTT.

In its sample, this clonotype was seen a few times. The chain has TRBV21-1 and TRBJ2-7; the table names TRBD2, a call not compared with the DNA. TRBV21-1 is noted as a pseudogene. The CDR3 contains 14 residues. The CDR3 nucleotides are TGTGCCAGCAGCAAAGTTCGGTCCGGAGGCGAGCAGTACGTC. Translation: CASSKVRSGGEQYV.

The chain has TRBV4-1 and TRBJ2-4; no definite D call. The germline V and J ends were trimmed by 5 bases and 1 base, with 15 bases remaining between them. The CDR3 has 16 amino acids. Germline V gene lookup returns CDR1 MGHRA and CDR2 YSYEKL. As DNA, the CDR3 is TGCGCCAGCAGCAACCTAGGAATTATTGCCAAAAACATTCAGTACTTC. Protein product: CASSNLGIIAKNIQYF.

This clonotype was counted once. The chain carries TRBV5-5 and TRBJ2-7, with D maybe TRBD2 (7 bases). The length of the CDR3 is 16 residues. The germline V gene encodes CDR1 SGHKS and CDR2 YYEKEE (reference sequence). The V and J ends lost 0 bases and 1 base respectively, with 14 bases between them. Written as DNA, the CDR3 is TGTGCCAGCAGCTTGGGGGGGGGGCGCGGATCCTACGAGCAGTACTTC. Protein sequence: CASSLGGGRGSYEQYF. Full variable domain (rest looked up from reference TRBV5-5 and TRBJ2-7): DAGVTQSPTHLIKTRGQQVTLRCSPISGHKSVSWYQQVLGQGPQFIFQYYEKEERGRGNFPDRFSARQFPNYSSELNVNALLLGDSALYLCASSLGGGRGSYEQYFGPGTRLTVT.

CDR3 sequence (DNA): TGTGCCAGCAGTTACCCGTACACTGAAGCTTTCTTT. It specifies CASSYPYTEAFF. The chain joins TRBV6-2 or TRBV6-3 to TRBJ1-1; D gene uncertain. The germline V and J ends were trimmed by 2 bases and 3 bases, with 4 bases remaining between them. There are 12 residues in the CDR3. The germline V gene encodes CDR1 MNHEY and CDR2 SVGEGT.

This clonotype was seen more than once but under ten times. The chain has TRBV25-1 and TRBJ2-5; 9 bases are a match to TRBD1. Trimming cost V 5 bases and J 4 bases; bases outside gene matches: 8. Germline V lookup: CDR1 MGHDK, CDR2 SYGVNS. CDR3 size: 15 residues. CDR3 in amino acids: CASSPWTGEGETQYF. The CDR3 bases are TGTGCCAGCAGTCCCTGGACAGGGGAGGGAGAGACCCAGTACTTC.

This clonotype was seen repeatedly, ten times or more. The V and J genes are TRBV6-1 and TRBJ1-5, with D possibly being TRBD1 (5 bases). Germline V gene sequence: CDR1 MNHNS, CDR2 SASEGT. Trimming took off 7 bases at V and 3 bases at J, with 13 bases between the two ends. The CDR3 is 14 residues long. The CDR3 is CASNPTGINQPQHF. In nucleotides, the CDR3 is TGTGCCAGCAACCCCACAGGAATCAATCAGCCCCAGCATTTT.

This clonotype was seen more than once but under ten times. V usage is TRBV28 and J usage is TRBJ2-1, with D perhaps being TRBD1 or TRBD2 (5 bases each). From germline, CDR1 is MDHEN and CDR2 SYDVKM. V was pared by 5 bases and J by 5 bases, with 10 bases between. CDR3 length equals 13 residues. The CDR3 region is CASSHWDHNEQFF. As DNA, the CDR3 is TGTGCCAGCAGTCACTGGGACCACAATGAGCAGTTCTTC.

J is TRBJ2-1 and V is TRBV4-2, with 9 positions matching TRBD2. Per germline, CDR1 LGHNA and CDR2 YNFKEQ. The CDR3 is 16 amino acids. Trimming cost V 1 base and J 5 bases; bases outside gene matches: 6. The CDR3 nucleotides read TGTGCCAGCAGCCAAGTTTATGGGACTAGCCACAATGAGCAGTTCTTC. The encoded protein is CASSQVYGTSHNEQFF.

J is TRBJ2-2 and V is TRBV5-1; D uncertain. The CDR3 spans 16 residues. V dropped 0 bases and J dropped 6 bases, with 15 bases sitting between them. The germline V gene has CDR1 SGHRS and CDR2 YFSETQ. The CDR3 DNA reads TGCGCCAGCAGCTTGGCCATCTGGGTTCGACCCGGGGAGCTGTTTTTT. Amino acids: CASSLAIWVRPGELFF. The full variable domain, rest sourced from reference TRBV5-1 and TRBJ2-2, is KAGVTQTPRYLIKTRGQQVTLSCSPISGHRSVSWYQQTPGQGLQFLFEYFSETQRNKGNFPGRFSGRQFSNSRSEMNVSTLELGDSALYLCASSLAIWVRPGELFFGEGSRLTVL.

This sequence joins TRBV4-1 and TRBJ2-1; the match to TRBD2 covers 10 bases. CDR3 length equals 16 residues. V was pared by 0 bases and J by 4 bases, with 3 bases of the junction left unmatched. Germline V gives CDR1 MGHRA, CDR2 YSYEKL. The CDR3 bases are TGCGCCAGCAGCCAAGAGATTAGCGGGGGGTACAATGAGCAGTTCTTC. It encodes CASSQEISGGYNEQFF.

This clonotype was picked up a small number of times. The chain combines TRBV10-1 with TRBJ1-1; 7 bases fit TRBD1. The CDR3 totals 13 residues. Germline-derived CDR1 and CDR2 are WNHNN and SYGVQD (reference sequence). Germline trimming cut 6 bases from V and 8 bases from J; bases unmatched to any gene: 9. The CDR3: CASRDTGAPEAFF. CDR3 DNA sequence: TGCGCCAGCAGGGACACAGGGGCCCCAGAAGCTTTCTTT.

This clonotype turned up a few times. This chain connects TRBV7-9 to TRBJ2-5; the match to TRBD2 covers 11 bases. The ends lost 7 bases at V and 4 bases at J; junction bases unmatched: 8. Germline V gene sequence: CDR1 SEHNR, CDR2 FQNEAQ (reference sequence). The CDR3 spans 15 residues. This chain's CDR3 is CASTLRGLAGETQYF. The CDR3 DNA is TGTGCCAGCACCCTTAGAGGACTAGCGGGAGAGACCCAGTACTTC.

The rearrangement uses TRBV19 and TRBJ2-2, with D tentatively TRBD1 or TRBD2 (6 bases each). Trimming removed 6 bases at V and 6 bases at J, with 11 bases between. Germline V gene data show CDR1 as LNHDA and CDR2 as SQIVND (reference sequence). The CDR3 has 13 amino acids. The CDR3 nucleotides read TGTGCCAGTAGCTGGGGGGCCGCCGGGGAGCTGTTTTTT. Protein sequence: CASSWGAAGELFF. Full variable domain (outside the CDR3, taken from reference TRBV19 and TRBJ2-2): DGGITQSPKYLFRKEGQNVTLSCEQNLNHDAMYWYRQDPGQGLRLIYYSQIVNDFQKGDIAEGYSVSREKKESFPLTVTSAQKNPTAFYLCASSWGAAGELFFGEGSRLTVL.

This clonotype was seen repeatedly, ten times or more. V gene TRBV20-1 combines with J gene TRBJ2-1, with TRBD1 identical over 8 bases. The V and J ends lost 3 bases and 4 bases, in that order; junction bases with no gene match: 5. This CDR3 is 14 amino acids long. The V gene's germline CDR1 is DFQATT and CDR2 SNEGSKA (reference sequence). Here the CDR3 reads CSASGQGKYNEQFF. CDR3 DNA: TGCAGTGCTAGCGGACAGGGAAAGTACAATGAGCAGTTCTTC.

This clonotype was detected many times. The chain has TRBV12-3 or TRBV12-4 and TRBJ2-1, with TRBD1 as a possible D gene (5 bases). Trimming pared 7 bases from V and 8 bases from J, leaving 12 bases between. The CDR3 sequence is 12 residues long. CDR3 protein: CASTRENDEQFF. The CDR3 region has the DNA TGTGCCAGCACCAGGGAAAATGATGAGCAGTTCTTC.

This chain connects TRBV6-1 to TRBJ2-3; 10 nucleotides match TRBD2. Germline assignment: CDR1 MNHNS and CDR2 SASEGT. The length of the CDR3 is 16 residues. V lost 5 bases, J lost 1 base, and 6 bases stayed unmatched. The CDR3 bases are TGTGCCAGCAGTAAGGGAGCGGGGGGGCGCACAGATACGCAGTATTTT. Translated: CASSKGAGGRTDTQYF.

The V gene is TRBV4-2, the J gene TRBJ1-5; 10 nucleotides agree with TRBD1. Germline assignment: CDR1 LGHNA and CDR2 YNFKEQ. The CDR3 extends over 18 amino acids. The junction had 10 bases not matched to a gene; V was cut back by 4 bases and J by 1 base. The CDR3 DNA follows: TGTGCCAGCAGCCCTCTCCCGGGACAGGGGATCAGCAATCAGCCCCAGCATTTT. Protein sequence: CASSPLPGQGISNQPQHF.

Only a few counts were recorded for this clonotype. The V and J genes are TRBV3-1 and TRBJ2-1; 9 bases fit TRBD2. This CDR3 contains 18 residues. After removal of 0 bases from V and 12 bases from J, the junction contained 18 bases not matched to a gene. Germline V gene lookup returns CDR1 LGHDT and CDR2 YNNKEL (reference sequence). The CDR3 DNA sequence: TGTGCCAGCAGCCAAGAAGGGGTAGCGGGAGAAATTTTTTTGGGGCAGTTCTTC. Protein sequence: CASSQEGVAGEIFLGQFF.

The chain couples TRBV25-1 to TRBJ1-2; the D is unclear. The germline gives CDR1 MGHDK, CDR2 SYGVNS. The V and J ends lost 2 bases and 3 bases respectively, with 4 bases between them. This CDR3 region has 12 residues. The CDR3 DNA reads as TGTGCCAGCAGTGAAGGACACTATGGCTACACCTTC. It is translated as CASSEGHYGYTF.

This clonotype appeared a few times. The J gene is TRBJ1-3, the V gene TRBV28, with D tentatively TRBD1 (5 bases). V lost 2 bases and J lost 4, with 15 bases in between. Germline V lookup: CDR1 MDHEN, CDR2 SYDVKM. The CDR3 contains 16 residues. This chain's CDR3 is CASSLAGFQSGNTIYF. CDR3 bases: TGTGCCAGCAGTTTAGCAGGGTTCCAGTCCGGAAACACCATATATTTT. The full variable domain, in which reference TRBV28 and TRBJ1-3 provide the parts outside the CDR3, is DVKVTQSSRYLVKRTGEKVFLECVQDMDHENMFWYRQDPGLGLRLIYFSYDVKMKEKGDIPEGYSVSREKKERFSLILESASTNQTSMYLCASSLAGFQSGNTIYFGEGSWLTVV.